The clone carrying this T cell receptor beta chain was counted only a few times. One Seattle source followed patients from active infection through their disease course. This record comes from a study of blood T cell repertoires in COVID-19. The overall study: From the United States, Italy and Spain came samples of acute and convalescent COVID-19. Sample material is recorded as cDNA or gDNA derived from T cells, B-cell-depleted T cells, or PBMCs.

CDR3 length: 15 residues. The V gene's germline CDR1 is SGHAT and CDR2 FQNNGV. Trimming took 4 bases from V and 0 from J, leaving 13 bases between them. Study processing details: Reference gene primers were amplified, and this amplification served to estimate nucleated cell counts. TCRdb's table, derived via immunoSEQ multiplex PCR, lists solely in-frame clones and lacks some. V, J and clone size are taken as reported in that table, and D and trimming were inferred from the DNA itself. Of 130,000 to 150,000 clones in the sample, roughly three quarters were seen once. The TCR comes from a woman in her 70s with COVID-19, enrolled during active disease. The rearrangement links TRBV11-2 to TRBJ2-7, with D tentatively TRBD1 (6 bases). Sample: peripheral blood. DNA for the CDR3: TGTGCCAGCAGCTGGGGGCCGTCTTCCTCCTACGAGCAGTACTTC. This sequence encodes CASSWGPSSSYEQYF.